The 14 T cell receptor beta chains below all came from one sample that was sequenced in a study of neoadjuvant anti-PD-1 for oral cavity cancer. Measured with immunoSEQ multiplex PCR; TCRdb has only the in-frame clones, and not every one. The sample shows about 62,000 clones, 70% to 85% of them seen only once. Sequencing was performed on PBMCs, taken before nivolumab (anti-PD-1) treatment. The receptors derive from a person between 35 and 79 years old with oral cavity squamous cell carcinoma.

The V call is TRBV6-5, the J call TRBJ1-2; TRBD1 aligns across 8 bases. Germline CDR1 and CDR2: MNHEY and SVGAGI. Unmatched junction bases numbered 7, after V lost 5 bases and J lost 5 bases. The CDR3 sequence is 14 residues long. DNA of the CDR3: TGTGCCAGCAGTAGGCAGGACAGGGTTTATGGCTACACCTTC. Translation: CASSRQDRVYGYTF.

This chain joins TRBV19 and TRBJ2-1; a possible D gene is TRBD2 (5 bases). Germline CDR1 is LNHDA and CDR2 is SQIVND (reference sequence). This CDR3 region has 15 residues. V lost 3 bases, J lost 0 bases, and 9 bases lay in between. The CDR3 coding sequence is TGTGCCAGTAGTATCGGGGTCGGCTCCTACAATGAGCAGTTCTTC. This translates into CASSIGVGSYNEQFF.

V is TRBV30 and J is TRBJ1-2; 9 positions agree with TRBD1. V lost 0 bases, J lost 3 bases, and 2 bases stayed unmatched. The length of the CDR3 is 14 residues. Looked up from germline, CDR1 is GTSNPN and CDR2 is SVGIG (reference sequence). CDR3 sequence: CAWSVYRGHYGYTF. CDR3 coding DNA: TGTGCCTGGAGTGTATACAGGGGGCACTATGGCTACACCTTC.

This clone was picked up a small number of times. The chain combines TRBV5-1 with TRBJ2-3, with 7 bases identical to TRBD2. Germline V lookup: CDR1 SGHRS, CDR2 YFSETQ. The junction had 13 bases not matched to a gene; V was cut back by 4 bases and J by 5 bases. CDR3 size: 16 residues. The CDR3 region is CASSRGGAGTGDTQYF. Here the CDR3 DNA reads TGCGCCAGCAGCCGCGGGGGAGCGGGGACGGGAGATACGCAGTATTTT.

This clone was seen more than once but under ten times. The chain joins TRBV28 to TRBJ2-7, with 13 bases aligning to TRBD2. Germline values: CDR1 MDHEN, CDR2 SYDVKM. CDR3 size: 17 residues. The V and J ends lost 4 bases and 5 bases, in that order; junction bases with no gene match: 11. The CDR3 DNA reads TGTGCCAGCAGTTCCCCCGGACTAGCGGGAGTAATCCACGAGCAGTACTTC. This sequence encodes CASSSPGLAGVIHEQYF.

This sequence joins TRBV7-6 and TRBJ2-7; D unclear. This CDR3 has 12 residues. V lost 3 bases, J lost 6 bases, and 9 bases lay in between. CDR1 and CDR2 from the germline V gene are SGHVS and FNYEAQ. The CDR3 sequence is CASSFRLGEQYF. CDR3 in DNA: TGTGCCAGCAGCTTCCGACTGGGCGAGCAGTACTTC.

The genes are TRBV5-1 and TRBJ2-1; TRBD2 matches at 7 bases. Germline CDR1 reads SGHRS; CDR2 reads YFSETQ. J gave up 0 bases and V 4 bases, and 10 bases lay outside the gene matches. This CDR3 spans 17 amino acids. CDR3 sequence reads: CASSRLSSGFSYNEQFF. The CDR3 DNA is TGCGCCAGCAGCCGCCTTTCTAGCGGTTTCTCCTACAATGAGCAGTTCTTC.

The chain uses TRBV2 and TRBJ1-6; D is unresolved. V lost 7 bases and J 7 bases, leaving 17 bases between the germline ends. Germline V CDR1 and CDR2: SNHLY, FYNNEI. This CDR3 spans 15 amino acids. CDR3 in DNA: TGTGCCAGCAATCGTGATGGACGGGAGAATTCACCCCTCCACTTT. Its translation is CASNRDGRENSPLHF.

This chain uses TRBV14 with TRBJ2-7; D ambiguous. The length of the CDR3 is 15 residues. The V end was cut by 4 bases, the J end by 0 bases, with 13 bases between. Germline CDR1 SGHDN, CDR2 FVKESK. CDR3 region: CASSPYLLSSYEQYF. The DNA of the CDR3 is TGTGCCAGCAGCCCTTACCTCCTAAGCTCCTACGAGCAGTACTTC.

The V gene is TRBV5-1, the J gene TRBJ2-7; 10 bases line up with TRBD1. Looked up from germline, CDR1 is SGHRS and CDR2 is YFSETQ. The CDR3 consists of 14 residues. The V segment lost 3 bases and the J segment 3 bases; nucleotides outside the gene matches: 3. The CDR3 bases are TGCGCCAGCAGCTCCCGGGACAGGGGCTACGAGCAGTACTTC. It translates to CASSSRDRGYEQYF.

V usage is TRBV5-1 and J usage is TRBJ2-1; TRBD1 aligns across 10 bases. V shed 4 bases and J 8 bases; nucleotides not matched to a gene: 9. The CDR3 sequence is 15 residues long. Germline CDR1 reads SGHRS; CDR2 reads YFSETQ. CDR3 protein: CASSPGQGLRDEQFF. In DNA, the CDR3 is TGCGCCAGCAGCCCGGGACAGGGGCTACGTGATGAGCAGTTCTTC.

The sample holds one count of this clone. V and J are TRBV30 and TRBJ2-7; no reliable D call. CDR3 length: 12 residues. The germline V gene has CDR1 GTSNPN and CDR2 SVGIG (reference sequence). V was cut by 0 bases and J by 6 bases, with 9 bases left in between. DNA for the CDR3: TGTGCCTGGAGTGTGGCTAGTACCGAGCAGTACTTC. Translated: CAWSVASTEQYF.

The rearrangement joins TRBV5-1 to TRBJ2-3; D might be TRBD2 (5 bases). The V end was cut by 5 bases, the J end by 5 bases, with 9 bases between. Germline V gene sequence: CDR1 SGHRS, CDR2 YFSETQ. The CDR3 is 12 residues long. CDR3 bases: TGCGCCAGCAGGAGGGAAGTAGATACGCAGTATTTT. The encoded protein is CASRREVDTQYF.

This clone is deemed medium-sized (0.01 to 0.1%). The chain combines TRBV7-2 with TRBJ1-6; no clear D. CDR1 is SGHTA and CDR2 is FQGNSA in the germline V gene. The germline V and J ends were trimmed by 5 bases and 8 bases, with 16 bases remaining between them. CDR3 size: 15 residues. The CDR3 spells CASSPLVDNYSPLHF. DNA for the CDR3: TGTGCCAGCAGCCCCTTAGTGGATAACTATTCACCCCTCCACTTT. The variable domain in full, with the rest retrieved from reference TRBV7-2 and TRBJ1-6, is GAGVSQSPSNKVTEKGKDVELRCDPISGHTALYWYRQSLGQGLEFLIYFQGNSAPDKSGLPSDRFSAERTGGSVSTLTIQRTQQEDSAVYLCASSPLVDNYSPLHFGNGTRLTVT.